This T cell receptor beta chain was sequenced during a study of T cells in Graves' hyperthyroidism and ophthalmopathy. Study-level information: Peripheral blood specimens were obtained at initial diagnosis, prior to any treatment. Overall study findings and caveats: The model's output predicted ophthalmopathy at a median of around 7 months prior to onset.

V was pared by 6 bases and J by 2 bases, with 19 bases between. There are 16 residues in the CDR3. CDR1 is SEHNR, CDR2 FQNEAQ, per germline (reference sequence). It was RNA transcripts that yielded the amplified TCR beta CDR3 regions. A set of HTBI primers served as the primers for a first-round RT-PCR of the TCR CDR3. A single record per CDR3 protein comes from TCRdb applying MiXCR to the multiplex PCR reads. Of 380,000 or so distinct CDR3 sequences listed, less than 15% are singletons. This clonotype was found many times. The antigen is unknown. The sequenced material came from blood. The sequence came from a man aged 25 to 45 with Graves' hyperthyroidism that later progressed to Graves' ophthalmopathy. The genes are TRBV7-9 and TRBJ2-5, with D perhaps matching TRBD2 (5 bases). The CDR3 spells CASSPRLGSRQETQYF. The CDR3 region has the DNA TGTGCCAGCAGTCCGAGGCTGGGGAGTCGGCAAGAGACCCAGTACTTC.